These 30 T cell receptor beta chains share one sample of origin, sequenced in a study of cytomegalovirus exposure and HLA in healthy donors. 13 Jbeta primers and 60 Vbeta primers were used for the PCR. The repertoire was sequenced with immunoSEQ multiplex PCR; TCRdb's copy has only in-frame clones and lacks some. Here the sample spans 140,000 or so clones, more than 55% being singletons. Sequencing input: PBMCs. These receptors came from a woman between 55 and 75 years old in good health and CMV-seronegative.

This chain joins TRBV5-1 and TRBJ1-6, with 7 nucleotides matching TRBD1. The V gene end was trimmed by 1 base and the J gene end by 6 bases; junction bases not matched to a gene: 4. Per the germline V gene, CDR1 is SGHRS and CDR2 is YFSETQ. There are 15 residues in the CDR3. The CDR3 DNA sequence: TGCGCCAGCAGCTTGTCACAGGGGACTAATTCACCCCTCCACTTT. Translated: CASSLSQGTNSPLHF.

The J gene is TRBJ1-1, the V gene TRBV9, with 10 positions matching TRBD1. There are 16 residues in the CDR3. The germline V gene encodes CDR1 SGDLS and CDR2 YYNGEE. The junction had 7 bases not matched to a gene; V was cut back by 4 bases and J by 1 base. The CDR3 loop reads CASSSGQGNTNTEAFF. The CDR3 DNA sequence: TGTGCCAGCAGCTCGGGACAGGGGAATACGAACACTGAAGCTTTCTTT.

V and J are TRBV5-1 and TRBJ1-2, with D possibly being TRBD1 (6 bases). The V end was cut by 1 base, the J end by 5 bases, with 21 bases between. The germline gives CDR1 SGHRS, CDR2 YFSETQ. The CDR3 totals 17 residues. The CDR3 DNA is TGCGCCAGCAGCTTGAAATTGGGCGGGCCTAGGGGGTATGGCTACACCTTC. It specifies CASSLKLGGPRGYGYTF.

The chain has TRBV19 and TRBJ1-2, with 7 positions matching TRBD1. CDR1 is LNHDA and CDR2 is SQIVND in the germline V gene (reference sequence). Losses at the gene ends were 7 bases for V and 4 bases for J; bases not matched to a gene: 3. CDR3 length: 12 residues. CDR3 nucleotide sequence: TGTGCCAGTACCCAGGGGGGCTATGGCTACACCTTC. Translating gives CASTQGGYGYTF.

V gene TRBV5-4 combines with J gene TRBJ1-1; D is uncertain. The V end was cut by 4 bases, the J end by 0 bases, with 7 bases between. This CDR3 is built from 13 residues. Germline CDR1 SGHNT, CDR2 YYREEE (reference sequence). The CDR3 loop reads CASSQKMNTEAFF. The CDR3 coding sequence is TGTGCCAGCAGCCAGAAAATGAACACTGAAGCTTTCTTT.

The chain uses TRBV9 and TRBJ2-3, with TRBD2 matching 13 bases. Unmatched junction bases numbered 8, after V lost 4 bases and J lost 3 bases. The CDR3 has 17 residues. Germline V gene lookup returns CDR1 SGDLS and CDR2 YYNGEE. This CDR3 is CASSHGLAGVRTDTQYF. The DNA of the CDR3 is TGTGCCAGCAGCCATGGACTAGCGGGAGTTCGTACAGATACGCAGTATTTT.

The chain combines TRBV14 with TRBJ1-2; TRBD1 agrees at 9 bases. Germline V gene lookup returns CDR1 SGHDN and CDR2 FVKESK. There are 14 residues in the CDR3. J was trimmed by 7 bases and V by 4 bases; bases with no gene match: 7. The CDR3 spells CASSRTGALGGYTF. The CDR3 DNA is TGTGCCAGCAGCCGGACAGGGGCCTTGGGTGGCTACACCTTC.

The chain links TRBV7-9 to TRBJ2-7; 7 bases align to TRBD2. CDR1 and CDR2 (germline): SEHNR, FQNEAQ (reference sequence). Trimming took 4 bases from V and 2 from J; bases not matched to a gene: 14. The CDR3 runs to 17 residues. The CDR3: CASSSTWEGVGAYEQYF. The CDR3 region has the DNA TGTGCCAGCAGCTCCACCTGGGAGGGTGTGGGGGCCTACGAGCAGTACTTC.

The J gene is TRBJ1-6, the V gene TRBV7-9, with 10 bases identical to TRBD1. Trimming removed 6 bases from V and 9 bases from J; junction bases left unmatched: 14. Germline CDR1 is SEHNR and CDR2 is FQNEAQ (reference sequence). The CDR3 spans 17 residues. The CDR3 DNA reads TGTGCCAGCAGGCCCGGGTCCGGGACAGGGGCGAGTTCACCCCTCCACTTT. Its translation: CASRPGSGTGASSPLHF.

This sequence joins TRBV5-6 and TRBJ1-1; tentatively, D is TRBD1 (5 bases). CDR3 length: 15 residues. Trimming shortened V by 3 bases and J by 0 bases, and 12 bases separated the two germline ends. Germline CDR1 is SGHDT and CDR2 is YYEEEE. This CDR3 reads CASSWYQGLNTEAFF. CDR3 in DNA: TGTGCCAGCAGCTGGTATCAGGGTCTGAACACTGAAGCTTTCTTT.

CDR3 amino acids: CASSLGGLAPGFF. Written as DNA, the CDR3 is TGTGCCAGCAGCTTAGGGGGACTAGCCCCTGGCTTCTTC. The chain links TRBV7-2 to TRBJ2-1; 9 bases align to TRBD2. The germline V gene encodes CDR1 SGHTA and CDR2 FQGNSA. This CDR3 is built from 13 residues. J lost 16 bases, V lost 1 base, and 8 bases had no gene match.

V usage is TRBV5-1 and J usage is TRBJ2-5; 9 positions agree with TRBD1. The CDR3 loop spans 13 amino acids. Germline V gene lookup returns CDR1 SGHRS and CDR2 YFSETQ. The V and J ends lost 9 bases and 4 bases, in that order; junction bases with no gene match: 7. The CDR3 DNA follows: TGCGCCACTGGTTCGACAGGGGGAGAGACCCAGTACTTC. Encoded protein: CATGSTGGETQYF.

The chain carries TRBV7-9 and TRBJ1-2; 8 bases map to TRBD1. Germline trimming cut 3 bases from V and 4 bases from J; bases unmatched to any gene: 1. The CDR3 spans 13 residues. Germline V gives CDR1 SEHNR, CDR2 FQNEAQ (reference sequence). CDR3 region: CASSLTGAYGYTF. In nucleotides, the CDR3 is TGTGCCAGCAGCTTGACAGGGGCCTATGGCTACACCTTC.

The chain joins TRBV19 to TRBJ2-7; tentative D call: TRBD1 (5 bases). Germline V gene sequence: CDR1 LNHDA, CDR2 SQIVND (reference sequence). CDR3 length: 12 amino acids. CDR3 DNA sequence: TGTGCCAGTAAGACCTCGGGCAGGGAACGGCTTGTC. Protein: CASKTSGRERLV.

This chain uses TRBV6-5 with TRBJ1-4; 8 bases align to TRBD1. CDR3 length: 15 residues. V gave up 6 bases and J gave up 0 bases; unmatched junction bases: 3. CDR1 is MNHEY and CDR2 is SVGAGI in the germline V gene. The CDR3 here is CASRLQGATNEKLFF. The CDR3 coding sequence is TGTGCCAGCAGACTACAGGGGGCAACTAATGAAAAACTGTTTTTT.

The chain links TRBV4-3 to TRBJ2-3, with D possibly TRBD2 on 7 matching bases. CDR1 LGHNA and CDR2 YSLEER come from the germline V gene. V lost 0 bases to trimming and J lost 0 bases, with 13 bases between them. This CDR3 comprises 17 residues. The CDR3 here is CASSQDRGGSSTDTQYF. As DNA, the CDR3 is TGCGCCAGCAGCCAAGATAGGGGGGGGTCTAGCACAGATACGCAGTATTTT.

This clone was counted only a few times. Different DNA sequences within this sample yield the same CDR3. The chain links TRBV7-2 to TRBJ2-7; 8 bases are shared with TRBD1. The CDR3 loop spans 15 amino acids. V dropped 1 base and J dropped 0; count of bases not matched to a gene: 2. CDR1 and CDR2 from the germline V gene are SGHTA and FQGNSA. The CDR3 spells CASSLGDRSSYEQYF. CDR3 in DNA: TGTGCCAGCAGCTTAGGGGACAGGAGCTCCTACGAGCAGTACTTC.

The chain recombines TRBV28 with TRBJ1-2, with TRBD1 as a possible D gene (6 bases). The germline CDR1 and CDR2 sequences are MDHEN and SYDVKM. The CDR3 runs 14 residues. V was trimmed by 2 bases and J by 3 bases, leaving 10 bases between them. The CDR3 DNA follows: TGTGCCAGCAGTTTACCGGACAGCTACTATGGCTACACCTTC. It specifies CASSLPDSYYGYTF.

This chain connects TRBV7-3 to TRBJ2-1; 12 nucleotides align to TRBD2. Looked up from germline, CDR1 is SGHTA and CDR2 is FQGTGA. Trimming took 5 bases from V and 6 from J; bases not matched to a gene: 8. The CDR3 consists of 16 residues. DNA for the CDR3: TGTGCCAGCAGCCCCTGGACTAGCGGGGCTAGCAATGAGCAGTTCTTC. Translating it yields CASSPWTSGASNEQFF. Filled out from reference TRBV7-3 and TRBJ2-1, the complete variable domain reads GAGVSQTPSNKVTEKGKYVELRCDPISGHTALYWYRQSLGQGPEFLIYFQGTGAADDSGLPNDRFFAVRPEGSVSTLKIQRTERGDSAVYLCASSPWTSGASNEQFFGPGTRLTVL.

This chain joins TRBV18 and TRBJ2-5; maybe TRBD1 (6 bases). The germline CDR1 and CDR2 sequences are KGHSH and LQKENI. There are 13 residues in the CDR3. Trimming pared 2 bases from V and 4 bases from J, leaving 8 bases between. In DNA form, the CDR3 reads TGTGCCAGCTCACCAGGGGGCGGAGAGACCCAGTACTTC. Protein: CASSPGGGETQYF. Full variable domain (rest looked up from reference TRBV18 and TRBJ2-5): NAGVMQNPRHLVRRRGQEARLRCSPMKGHSHVYWYRQLPEEGLKFMVYLQKENIIDESGMPKERFSAEFPKEGPSILRIQQVVRGDSAAYFCASSPGGGETQYFGPGTRLLVL.

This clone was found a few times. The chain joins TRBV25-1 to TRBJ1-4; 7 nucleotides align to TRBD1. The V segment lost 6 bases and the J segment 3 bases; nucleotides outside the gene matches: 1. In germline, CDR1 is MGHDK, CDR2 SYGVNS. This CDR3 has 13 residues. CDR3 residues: CASRQGPNEKLFF. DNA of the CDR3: TGTGCCAGCAGACAGGGGCCTAATGAAAAACTGTTTTTT.

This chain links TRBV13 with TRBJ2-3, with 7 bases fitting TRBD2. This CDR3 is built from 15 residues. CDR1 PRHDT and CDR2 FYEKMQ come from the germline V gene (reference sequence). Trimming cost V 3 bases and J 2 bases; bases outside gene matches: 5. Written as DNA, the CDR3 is TGTGCCAGCAGCTTGCGGGGGTCCCTCACAGATACGCAGTATTTT. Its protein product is CASSLRGSLTDTQYF.

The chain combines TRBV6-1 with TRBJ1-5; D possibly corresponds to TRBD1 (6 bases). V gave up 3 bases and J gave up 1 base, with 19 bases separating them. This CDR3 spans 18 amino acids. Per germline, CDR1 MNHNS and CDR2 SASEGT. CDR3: CASSDSQGRVRSNQPQHF. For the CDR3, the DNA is TGTGCCAGCAGTGATTCTCAGGGGAGGGTTCGGAGCAATCAGCCCCAGCATTTT.

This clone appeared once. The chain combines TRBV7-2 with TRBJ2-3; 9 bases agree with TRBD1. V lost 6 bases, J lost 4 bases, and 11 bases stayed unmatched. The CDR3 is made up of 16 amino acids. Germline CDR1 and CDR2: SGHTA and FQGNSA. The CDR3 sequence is CASSYAGTGRSDTQYF. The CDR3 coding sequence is TGTGCCAGCAGTTACGCCGGGACAGGGAGGTCAGATACGCAGTATTTT.

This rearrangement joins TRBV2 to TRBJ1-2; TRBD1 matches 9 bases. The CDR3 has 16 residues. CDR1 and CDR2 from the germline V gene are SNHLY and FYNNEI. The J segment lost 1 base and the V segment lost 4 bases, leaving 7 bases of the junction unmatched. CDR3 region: CASSAGTGTFNYGYTF. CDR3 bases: TGTGCCAGCAGTGCCGGGACAGGGACTTTTAACTATGGCTACACCTTC.

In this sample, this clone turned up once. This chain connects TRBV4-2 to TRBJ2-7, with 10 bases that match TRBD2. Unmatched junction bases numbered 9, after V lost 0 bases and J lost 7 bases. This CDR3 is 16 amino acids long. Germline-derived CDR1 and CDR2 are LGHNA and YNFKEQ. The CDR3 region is CASSQEDLAGVGEQYF. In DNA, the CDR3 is TGTGCCAGCAGCCAAGAGGACCTAGCGGGAGTTGGTGAGCAGTACTTC.

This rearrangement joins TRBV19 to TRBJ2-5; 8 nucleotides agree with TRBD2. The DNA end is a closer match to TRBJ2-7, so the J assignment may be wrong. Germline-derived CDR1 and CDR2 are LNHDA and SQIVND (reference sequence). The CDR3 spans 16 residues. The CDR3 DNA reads TGTGCCAGTAGCGGTTTCGGGAGGGGAGGCTCCTACGAGCAGTACTTC. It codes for CASSGFGRGGSYEQYF.

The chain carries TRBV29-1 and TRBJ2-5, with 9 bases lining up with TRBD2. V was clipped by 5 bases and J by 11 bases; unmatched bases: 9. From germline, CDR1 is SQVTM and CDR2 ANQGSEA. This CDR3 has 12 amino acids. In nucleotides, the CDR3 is TGCAGCGTTATTACTAGCGGGCCCCCTCAGTACTTC. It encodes CSVITSGPPQYF.

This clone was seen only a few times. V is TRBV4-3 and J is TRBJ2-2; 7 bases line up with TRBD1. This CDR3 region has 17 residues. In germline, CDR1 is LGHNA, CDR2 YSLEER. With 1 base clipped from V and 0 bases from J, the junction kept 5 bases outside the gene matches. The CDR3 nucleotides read TGCGCCAGCAGCCAAGGGGCAGGGGGACCGAACACCGGGGAGCTGTTTTTT. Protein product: CASSQGAGGPNTGELFF.

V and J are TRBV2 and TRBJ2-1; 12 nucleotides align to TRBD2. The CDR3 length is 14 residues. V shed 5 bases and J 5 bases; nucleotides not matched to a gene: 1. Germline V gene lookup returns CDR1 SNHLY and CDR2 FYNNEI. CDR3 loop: CASSRTSGNNEQFF. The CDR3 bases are TGTGCCAGCAGTAGGACTAGCGGGAACAATGAGCAGTTCTTC.